Only a few counts were recorded for the clone carrying this TCR beta chain. Between the trimmed V and J ends, which lost 5 bases and 13 bases, there was a span of 20 bases. The germline V gene has CDR1 MDHEN and CDR2 SYDVKM. CDR3 length: 13 amino acids. Exposed participants encountered a COVID-19 case during the 2 weeks preceding study entry. Using immunoSEQ multiplex PCR, the repertoire was profiled, and TCRdb retains in-frame clones only, with some absent. The sample carries 200,000 to 250,000 clones, 83% recorded once. This sample stems from a study of blood T cell repertoires in COVID-19. Background on the study: T cells, B-cell-depleted T cells, or PBMCs supplied cDNA or gDNA.

This TCR derives from a woman in her 50s who had been exposed to COVID-19. Sequencing was carried out using PBMCs or T cells enriched from blood (not recorded which). This rearrangement joins TRBV28 to TRBJ1-1; D perhaps matches TRBD1 (6 bases). Here the CDR3 reads CASSLSGGLLSFF. CDR3 coding DNA: TGTGCCAGCAGTCTCTCGGGGGGGCTGCTAAGTTTCTTT. The full variable domain, with the rest looked up from reference TRBV28 and TRBJ1-1, is DVKVTQSSRYLVKRTGEKVFLECVQDMDHENMFWYRQDPGLGLRLIYFSYDVKMKEKGDIPEGYSVSREKKERFSLILESASTNQTSMYLCASSLSGGLLSFFGQGTRLTVV.